One and the same sample provided the 11 T cell receptor beta chains below, sequenced in a study of high-grade serous ovarian cancer treatment subgroups. Tumor tissue was taken before any definitive surgery or chemotherapy was given. Repertoires were generated with immunoSEQ multiplex PCR, while TCRdb's copy carries only in-frame clones and drops some. The sample has around 4,200 clones, 82% seen once; the top ten hold 4.9%. The sequencing sample was made of tumor tissue. The receptors were gathered from a human donor with high-grade serous ovarian cancer.

The chain employs TRBV5-1 and TRBJ1-2; TRBD1 agrees at 9 bases. The trim removed 1 base at V and 2 bases at J, leaving 6 bases unmatched. The CDR3 runs to 16 residues. The germline CDR1 and CDR2 sequences are SGHRS and YFSETQ. CDR3 protein: CASSLRDRDPNYGYTF. CDR3 coding DNA: TGCGCCAGCAGCTTGAGGGACAGGGACCCGAACTATGGCTACACCTTC.

The CDR3 region is CASSHRTSGVRETQYF. The CDR3, as DNA: TGTGCCAGCAGCCACCGGACTAGCGGGGTAAGAGAGACCCAGTACTTC. The chain is built from TRBV5-4 and TRBJ2-5, with TRBD2 identical over 12 bases. V was clipped by 4 bases and J by 4 bases; unmatched bases: 8. This CDR3 comprises 16 residues. CDR1 and CDR2 (germline): SGHNT, YYREEE (reference sequence).

V gene TRBV19 combines with J gene TRBJ1-4; weak D call: TRBD1 (6 bases). CDR1 is LNHDA and CDR2 is SQIVND in the germline V gene (reference sequence). The length of the CDR3 is 14 residues. V was clipped by 5 bases and J by 8 bases, with 15 bases between them. This chain's CDR3 is CASSPQGRSEKLFF. The CDR3, as DNA: TGTGCCAGTAGTCCACAGGGTCGCTCGGAAAAACTGTTTTTT.

The chain combines TRBV28 with TRBJ1-1, with D hard to call. The germline gives CDR1 MDHEN, CDR2 SYDVKM. Trimming removed 3 bases at V and 9 bases at J, with 11 bases between. CDR3 length equals 12 residues. Here the CDR3 DNA reads TGTGCCAGCAGTTTGGAACATGCTAAAGCTTTCTTT. This translates into CASSLEHAKAFF.

The chain couples TRBV15 to TRBJ1-4; D gene unclear. In germline, CDR1 is LNHNV, CDR2 YYDKDF (reference sequence). V was pared by 3 bases and J by 0 bases, with 11 bases between. The CDR3 is made up of 16 amino acids. CDR3 region: CATSRDDAATNEKLFF. DNA for the CDR3: TGTGCCACCAGCAGGGACGACGCTGCAACTAATGAAAAACTGTTTTTT.

The chain carries TRBV7-9 and TRBJ1-2; TRBD1 might be the D (6 bases). This CDR3 contains 13 residues. V lost 5 bases and J lost 3, with 10 bases in between. Germline V gene sequence: CDR1 SEHNR, CDR2 FQNEAQ (reference sequence). The chain's CDR3 is CASSPDRYYGYTF. The CDR3 DNA reads as TGTGCCAGCAGCCCCGACAGGTACTATGGCTACACCTTC.

The chain recombines TRBV25-1 with TRBJ1-1; D not resolved. Germline V CDR1 and CDR2: MGHDK, SYGVNS. CDR3 length: 12 residues. The V end was cut by 0 bases, the J end by 2 bases, with 1 base between. The CDR3 loop is CASSEYNTEAFF. CDR3 DNA: TGTGCCAGCAGTGAATATAACACTGAAGCTTTCTTT. Supplemented by reference TRBV25-1 and TRBJ1-1, the full variable domain reads EADIYQTPRYLVIGTGKKITLECSQTMGHDKMYWYQQDPGMELHLIHYSYGVNSTEKGDLSSESTVSRIRTEHFPLTLESARPSHTSQYLCASSEYNTEAFFGQGTRLTVV.

In DNA form, the CDR3 reads TGTGCCAGCAGCCTGGGACAGGGGGGGTTCGGCGGGGAGCTGTTTTTT. Amino acid sequence: CASSLGQGGFGGELFF. This chain connects TRBV2 to TRBJ2-2; TRBD1 matches at 11 bases. This CDR3 is 16 amino acids long. The V segment lost 6 bases and the J segment 7 bases; nucleotides outside the gene matches: 10. Germline values: CDR1 SNHLY, CDR2 FYNNEI.

On this clone itself: Germline is not matched at one junction end, which may reflect a read error. The V call is TRBV5-3, the J call TRBJ2-7; D may match TRBD1 or TRBD2 (6 bases each). TRBV5-3 is an ORF, with its function uncertain. There are 14 residues in the CDR3. The CDR3 DNA is TGTGCCAGCAGCTTGGATAGGGGGGTCAACGAGCAGTACTTC. Translating it yields CASSLDRGVNEQYF.

This clone is labeled as large (0.1 to 1%). The rearrangement links TRBV9 to TRBJ1-1; D unresolved. Trimming stripped 3 bases from V and 5 bases from J, with 14 bases between. Germline CDR1 SGDLS, CDR2 YYNGEE. This CDR3 has 14 residues. The DNA for the CDR3 is TGTGCCAGCAGCGCGGGAGACGGGAGTACTGAAGCTTTCTTT. It encodes CASSAGDGSTEAFF.

This clone was counted a few times. The CDR3 region is CASSLSGGGLYSETQYF. The CDR3 region has the DNA TGTGCCAGCAGTTTATCTGGCGGGGGGCTGTATAGCGAGACCCAGTACTTC. The chain uses TRBV28 and TRBJ2-5; 8 bases fit TRBD2. V gave up 1 base and J gave up 5 bases; unmatched junction bases: 12. Germline CDR1 MDHEN, CDR2 SYDVKM. The CDR3 runs 17 residues. Looking up the rest from reference TRBV28 and TRBJ2-5 gives the full variable domain: DVKVTQSSRYLVKRTGEKVFLECVQDMDHENMFWYRQDPGLGLRLIYFSYDVKMKEKGDIPEGYSVSREKKERFSLILESASTNQTSMYLCASSLSGGGLYSETQYFGPGTRLLVL.